This T cell receptor (beta chain) was identified during a study of blood T cell repertoires in COVID-19. On the study more broadly: Acute and convalescent COVID-19 specimens originated in the United States, Italy and Spain.

V shed 0 bases, J shed 4 bases, and the junction held 3 bases outside the gene matches. The CDR3 sequence is 16 residues long. Looked up from germline, CDR1 is GTSNPN and CDR2 is SVGIG (reference sequence). In the source study's methods: Amplified reference gene primers provided the basis for estimating nucleated cell counts. Repertoires were generated with immunoSEQ multiplex PCR, while TCRdb's copy carries only in-frame clones and drops some. The V and J calls and the clone size are those of that table, but D and trimming were determined from the DNA. The sample records under 200,000 clones, around 82% being singletons.

This TCR came from a man aged 55 to 70 who had recovered from COVID-19. J is TRBJ1-6 and V is TRBV30; 10 bases line up with TRBD1. The sequencing sample was made of peripheral blood. The chain's CDR3 is CAWSVLDRGYNSPLHF. DNA for the CDR3: TGTGCCTGGAGTGTACTGGACAGGGGGTATAATTCACCCCTCCACTTT.